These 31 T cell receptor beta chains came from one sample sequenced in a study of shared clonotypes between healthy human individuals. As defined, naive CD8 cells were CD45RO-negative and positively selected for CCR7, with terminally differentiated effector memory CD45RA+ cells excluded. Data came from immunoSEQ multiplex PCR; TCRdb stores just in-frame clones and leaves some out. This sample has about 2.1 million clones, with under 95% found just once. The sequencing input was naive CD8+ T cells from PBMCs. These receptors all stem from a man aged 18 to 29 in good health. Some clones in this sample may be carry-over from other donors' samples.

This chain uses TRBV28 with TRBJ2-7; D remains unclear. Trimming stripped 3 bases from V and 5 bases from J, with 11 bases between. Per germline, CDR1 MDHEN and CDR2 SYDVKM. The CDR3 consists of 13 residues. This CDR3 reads CASSFLRHHEQYF. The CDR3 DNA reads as TGTGCCAGCAGTTTTCTCAGGCACCACGAGCAGTACTTC.

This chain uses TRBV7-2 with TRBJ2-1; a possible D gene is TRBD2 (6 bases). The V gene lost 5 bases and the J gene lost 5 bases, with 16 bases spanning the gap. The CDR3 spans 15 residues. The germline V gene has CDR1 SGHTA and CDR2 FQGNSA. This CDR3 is CASSQGLSVDNEQFF. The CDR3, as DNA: TGTGCCAGCAGCCAAGGACTATCGGTTGACAATGAGCAGTTCTTC. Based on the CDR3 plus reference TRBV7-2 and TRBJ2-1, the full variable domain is GAGVSQSPSNKVTEKGKDVELRCDPISGHTALYWYRQSLGQGLEFLIYFQGNSAPDKSGLPSDRFSAERTGGSVSTLTIQRTQQEDSAVYLCASSQGLSVDNEQFFGPGTRLTVL.

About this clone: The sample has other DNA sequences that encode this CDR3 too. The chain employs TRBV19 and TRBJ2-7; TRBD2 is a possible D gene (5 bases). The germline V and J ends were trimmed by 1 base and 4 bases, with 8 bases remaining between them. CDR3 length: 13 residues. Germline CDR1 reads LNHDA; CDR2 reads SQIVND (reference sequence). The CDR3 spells CASSIASGYEQYF. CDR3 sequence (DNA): TGTGCCAGTAGTATAGCCTCGGGATACGAGCAGTACTTC.

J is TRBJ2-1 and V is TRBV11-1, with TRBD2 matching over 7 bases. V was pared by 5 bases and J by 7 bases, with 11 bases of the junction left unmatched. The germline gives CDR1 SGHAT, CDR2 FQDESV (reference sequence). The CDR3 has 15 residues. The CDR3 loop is CASSPQPGGVNEQFF. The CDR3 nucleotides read TGTGCCAGCAGCCCCCAACCGGGGGGAGTGAATGAGCAGTTCTTC.

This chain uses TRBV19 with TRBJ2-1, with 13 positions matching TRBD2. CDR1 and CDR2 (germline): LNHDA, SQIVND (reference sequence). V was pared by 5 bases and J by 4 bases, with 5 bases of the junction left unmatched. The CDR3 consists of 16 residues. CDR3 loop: CASSYGLAGEYNEQFF. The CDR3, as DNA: TGTGCCAGTAGTTATGGACTAGCGGGAGAATACAATGAGCAGTTCTTC. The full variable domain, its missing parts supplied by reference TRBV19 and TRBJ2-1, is DGGITQSPKYLFRKEGQNVTLSCEQNLNHDAMYWYRQDPGQGLRLIYYSQIVNDFQKGDIAEGYSVSREKKESFPLTVTSAQKNPTAFYLCASSYGLAGEYNEQFFGPGTRLTVL.

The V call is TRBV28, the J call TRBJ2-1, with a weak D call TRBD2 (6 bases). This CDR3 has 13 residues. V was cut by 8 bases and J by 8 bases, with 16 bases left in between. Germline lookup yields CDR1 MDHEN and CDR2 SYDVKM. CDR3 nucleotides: TGTGCCAGCGGGGCCCCAGCGGGTTATGAGCAGTTCTTC. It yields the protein CASGAPAGYEQFF.

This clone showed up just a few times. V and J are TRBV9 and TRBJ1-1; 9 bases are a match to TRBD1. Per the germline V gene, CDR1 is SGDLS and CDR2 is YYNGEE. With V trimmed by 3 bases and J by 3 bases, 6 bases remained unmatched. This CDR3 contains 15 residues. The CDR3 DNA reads TGTGCCAGCAGCGAGCGTCGGACAGGGGACACTGAAGCTTTCTTT. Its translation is CASSERRTGDTEAFF.

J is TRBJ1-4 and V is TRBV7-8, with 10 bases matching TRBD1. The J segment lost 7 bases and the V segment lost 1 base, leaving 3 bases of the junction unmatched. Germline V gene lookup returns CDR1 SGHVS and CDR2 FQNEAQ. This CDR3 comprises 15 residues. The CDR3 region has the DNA TGTGCCAGCAGCTTAGAAGGGACAGGGGTTGAAAAACTGTTTTTT. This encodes CASSLEGTGVEKLFF.

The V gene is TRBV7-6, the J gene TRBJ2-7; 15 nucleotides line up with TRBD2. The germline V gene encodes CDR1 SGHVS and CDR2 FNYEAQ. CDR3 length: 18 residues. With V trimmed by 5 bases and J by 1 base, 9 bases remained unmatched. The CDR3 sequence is CASSPGTSGRSFSYEQYF. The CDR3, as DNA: TGTGCCAGCAGCCCCGGGACTAGCGGGAGGTCATTTTCCTACGAGCAGTACTTC.

The CDR3 DNA is TGCGCCTGCACCATAGGACAGGGGGGTACTGAAGCTTTCTTT. This gives the protein CACTIGQGGTEAFF. This chain joins TRBV4-1 and TRBJ1-1, with 10 bases lining up with TRBD1. Looked up from germline, CDR1 is MGHRA and CDR2 is YSYEKL. This CDR3 region has 14 residues. Trimming at V came to 11 bases and at J to 5 bases, leaving 11 bases not matched to a gene.

The CDR3 loop is CASSDAGGEELDEQYF. CDR3 sequence (DNA): TGCGCCAGCAGTGATGCCGGAGGGGAAGAACTCGACGAGCAGTACTTC. The rearrangement joins TRBV10-1 to TRBJ2-7, with D possibly being TRBD2 (6 bases). Germline V lookup: CDR1 WNHNN, CDR2 SYGVQD (reference sequence). With 3 bases removed from V and 5 bases from J, the gap between germline ends came to 20 bases. The CDR3 is made up of 16 amino acids.

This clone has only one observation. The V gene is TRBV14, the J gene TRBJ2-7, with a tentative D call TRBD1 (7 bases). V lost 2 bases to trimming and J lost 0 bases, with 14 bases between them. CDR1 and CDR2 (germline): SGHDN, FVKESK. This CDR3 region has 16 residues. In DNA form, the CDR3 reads TGTGCCAGCAGCCAACCCCGGGGGACAGTCTCCTACGAGCAGTACTTC. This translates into CASSQPRGTVSYEQYF.

CDR3 DNA: TGTGCCAGCAGCACTCAGCGATACTCCTACAATGAGCAGTTCTTC. Protein product: CASSTQRYSYNEQFF. The V and J genes are TRBV9 and TRBJ2-1; no firm D call. The CDR3 runs to 15 residues. CDR1 SGDLS and CDR2 YYNGEE come from the germline V gene. V gave up 4 bases and J gave up 0 bases, with 11 bases separating them.

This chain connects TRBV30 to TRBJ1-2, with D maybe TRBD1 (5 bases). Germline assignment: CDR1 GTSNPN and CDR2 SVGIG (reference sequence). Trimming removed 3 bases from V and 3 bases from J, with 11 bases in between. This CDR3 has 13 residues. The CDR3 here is CAWSWGEHYGYTF. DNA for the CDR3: TGTGCCTGGAGCTGGGGGGAACACTATGGCTACACCTTC.

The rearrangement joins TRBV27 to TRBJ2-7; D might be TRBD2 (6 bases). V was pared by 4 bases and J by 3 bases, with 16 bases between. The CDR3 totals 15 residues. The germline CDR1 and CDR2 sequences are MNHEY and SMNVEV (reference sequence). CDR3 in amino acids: CASSYGGPPYYEQYF. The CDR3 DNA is TGTGCCAGCAGTTACGGAGGGCCCCCATACTACGAGCAGTACTTC.

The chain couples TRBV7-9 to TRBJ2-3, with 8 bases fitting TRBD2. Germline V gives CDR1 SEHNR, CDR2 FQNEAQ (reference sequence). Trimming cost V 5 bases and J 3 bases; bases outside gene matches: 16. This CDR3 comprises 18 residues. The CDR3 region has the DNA TGTGCCAGCAGCCTCTTCGGACTAGCTGAAAGATTGACAGATACGCAGTATTTT. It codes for CASSLFGLAERLTDTQYF.

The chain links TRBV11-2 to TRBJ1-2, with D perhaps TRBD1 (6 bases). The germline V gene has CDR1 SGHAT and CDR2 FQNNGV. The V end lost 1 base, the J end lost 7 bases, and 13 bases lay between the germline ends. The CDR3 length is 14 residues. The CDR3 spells CASSLGGAVGGYTF. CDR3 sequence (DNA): TGTGCCAGCAGCTTAGGGGGGGCGGTGGGTGGCTACACCTTC. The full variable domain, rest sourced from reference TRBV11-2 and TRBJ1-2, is EAGVAQSPRYKIIEKRQSVAFWCNPISGHATLYWYQQILGQGPKLLIQFQNNGVVDDSQLPKDRFSAERLKGVDSTLKIQPAKLEDSAVYLCASSLGGAVGGYTFGSGTRLTVV.

CDR3 amino acids: CASSPPTGDSYEQYF. The DNA of the CDR3 is TGTGCCAGCAGTCCCCCGACAGGGGACTCCTACGAGCAGTACTTC. The V and J genes are TRBV7-9 and TRBJ2-7; 8 nucleotides match TRBD1. The CDR3 sequence is 15 residues long. Germline V gene lookup returns CDR1 SEHNR and CDR2 FQNEAQ (reference sequence). The junction had 7 bases not matched to a gene; V was cut back by 6 bases and J by 0 bases.

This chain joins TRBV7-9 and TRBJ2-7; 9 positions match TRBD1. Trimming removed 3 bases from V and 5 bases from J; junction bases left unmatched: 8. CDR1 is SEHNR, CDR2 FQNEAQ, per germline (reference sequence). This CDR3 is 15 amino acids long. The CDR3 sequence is CASSFTGGVIHEQYF. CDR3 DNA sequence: TGTGCCAGCAGCTTCACAGGGGGCGTTATCCACGAGCAGTACTTC.

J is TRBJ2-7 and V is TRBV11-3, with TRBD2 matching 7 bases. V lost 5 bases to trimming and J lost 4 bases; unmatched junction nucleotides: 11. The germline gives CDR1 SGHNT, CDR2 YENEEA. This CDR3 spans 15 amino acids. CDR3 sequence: CASSNSPAGVYEQYF. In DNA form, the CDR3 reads TGTGCCAGCAGCAACTCGCCCGCGGGAGTGTACGAGCAGTACTTC.

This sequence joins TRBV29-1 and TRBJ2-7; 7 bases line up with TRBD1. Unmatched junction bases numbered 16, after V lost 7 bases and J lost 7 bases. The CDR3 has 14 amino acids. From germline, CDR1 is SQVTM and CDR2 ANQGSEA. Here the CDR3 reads CSATWDSTLREQYF. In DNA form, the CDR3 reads TGCAGCGCCACATGGGACAGCACCCTACGAGAGCAGTACTTC.

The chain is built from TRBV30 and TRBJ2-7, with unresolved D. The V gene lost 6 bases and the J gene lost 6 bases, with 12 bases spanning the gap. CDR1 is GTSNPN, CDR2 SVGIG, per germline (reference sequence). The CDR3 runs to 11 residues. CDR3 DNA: TGTGCCTGTCTCGTCCGGGTCGAGCAGTACTTC. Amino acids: CACLVRVEQYF.

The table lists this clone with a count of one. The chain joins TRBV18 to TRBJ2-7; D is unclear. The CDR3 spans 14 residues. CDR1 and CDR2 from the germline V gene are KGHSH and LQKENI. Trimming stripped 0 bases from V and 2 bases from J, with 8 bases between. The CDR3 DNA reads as TGTGCCAGCTCACCACCACACGTTGCCTACGAGCAGTACTTC. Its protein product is CASSPPHVAYEQYF. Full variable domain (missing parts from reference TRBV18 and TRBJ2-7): NAGVMQNPRHLVRRRGQEARLRCSPMKGHSHVYWYRQLPEEGLKFMVYLQKENIIDESGMPKERFSAEFPKEGPSILRIQQVVRGDSAAYFCASSPPHVAYEQYFGPGTRLTVT.

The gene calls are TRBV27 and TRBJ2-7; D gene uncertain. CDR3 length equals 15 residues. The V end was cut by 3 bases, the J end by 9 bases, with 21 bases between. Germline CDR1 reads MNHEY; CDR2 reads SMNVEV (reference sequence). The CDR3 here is CASSFFARRRYGQYF. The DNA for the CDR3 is TGTGCCAGCAGTTTTTTCGCCCGAAGACGCTATGGGCAGTACTTC.

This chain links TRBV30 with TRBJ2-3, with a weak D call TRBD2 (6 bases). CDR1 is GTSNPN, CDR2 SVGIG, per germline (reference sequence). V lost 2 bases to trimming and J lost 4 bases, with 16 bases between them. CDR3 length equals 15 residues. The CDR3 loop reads CAWSLLGGEADTQYF. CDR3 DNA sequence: TGTGCCTGGAGTCTCCTCGGCGGGGAAGCAGATACGCAGTATTTT.

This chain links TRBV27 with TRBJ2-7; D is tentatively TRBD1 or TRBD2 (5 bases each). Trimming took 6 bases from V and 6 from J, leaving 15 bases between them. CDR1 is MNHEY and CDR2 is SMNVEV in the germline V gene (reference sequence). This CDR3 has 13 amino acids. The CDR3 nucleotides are TGTGCCAGCAGAATCACTGGGGGTCGCGAGCAGTACTTC. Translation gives CASRITGGREQYF.

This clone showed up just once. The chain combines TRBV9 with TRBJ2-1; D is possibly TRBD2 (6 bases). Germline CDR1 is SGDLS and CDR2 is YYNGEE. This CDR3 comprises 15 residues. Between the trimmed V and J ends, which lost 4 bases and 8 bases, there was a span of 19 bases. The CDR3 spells CASSRDLLASHEQFF. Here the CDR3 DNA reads TGTGCCAGCAGCCGTGATTTGCTAGCGTCTCATGAGCAGTTCTTC.

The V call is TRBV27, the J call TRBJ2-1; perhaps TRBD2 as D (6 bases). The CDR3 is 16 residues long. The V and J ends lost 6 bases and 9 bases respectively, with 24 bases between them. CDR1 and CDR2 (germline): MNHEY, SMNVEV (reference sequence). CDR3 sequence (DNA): TGTGCCAGCAGCCATTTTGGGGACGGACTAAGTGGTGAGCAGTTCTTC. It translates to CASSHFGDGLSGEQFF.

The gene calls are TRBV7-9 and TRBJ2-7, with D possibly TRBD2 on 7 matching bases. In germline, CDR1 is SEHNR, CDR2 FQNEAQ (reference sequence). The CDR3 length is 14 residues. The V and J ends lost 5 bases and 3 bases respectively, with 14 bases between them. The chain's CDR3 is CASSTGGEDYEQYF. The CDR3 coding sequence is TGTGCCAGCAGCACGGGGGGCGAAGACTACGAGCAGTACTTC.

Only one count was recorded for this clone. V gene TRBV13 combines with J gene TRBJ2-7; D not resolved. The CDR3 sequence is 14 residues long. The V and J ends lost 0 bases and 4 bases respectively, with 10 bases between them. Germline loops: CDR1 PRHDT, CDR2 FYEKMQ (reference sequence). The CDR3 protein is CASSLGDASYEQYF. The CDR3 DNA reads TGTGCCAGCAGCTTAGGCGACGCGAGTTACGAGCAGTACTTC.

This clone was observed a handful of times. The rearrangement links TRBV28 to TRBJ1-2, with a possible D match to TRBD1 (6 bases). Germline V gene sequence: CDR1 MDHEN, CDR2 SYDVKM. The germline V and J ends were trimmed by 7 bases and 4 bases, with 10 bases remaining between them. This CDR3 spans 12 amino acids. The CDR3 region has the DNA TGTGCCAGCACCCCGGACAGCTATGGCTACACCTTC. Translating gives CASTPDSYGYTF.